This TCR beta chain came from a study of T cell responses to AZD1222 COVID-19 vaccine. Study-level findings and limits: There were mostly white British donors and more females than males, and clonal diversity was possibly underestimated.

Measured with immunoSEQ multiplex PCR; TCRdb has only the in-frame clones, and not every one. The sample lists fewer than 200,000 clones, around 90% occurring once. With respect to this clone: Its antigen is unidentified.

Trimming shortened V by 5 bases and J by 5 bases, and 15 bases separated the two germline ends. This CDR3 has 14 residues. Looked up from germline, CDR1 is MNHEY and CDR2 is SVGAGI. The rearrangement links TRBV6-5 to TRBJ2-5; D possibly matches TRBD1 or TRBD2 (5 bases each). This receptor was identified in an adult in good health. The sample consisted of peripheral blood, taken on day 0 of AZD1222 vaccination. CDR3 nucleotide sequence: TGTGCCAGCAGTCACCGGGACGCTGGGGAGACCCAGTACTTC. It codes for CASSHRDAGETQYF.